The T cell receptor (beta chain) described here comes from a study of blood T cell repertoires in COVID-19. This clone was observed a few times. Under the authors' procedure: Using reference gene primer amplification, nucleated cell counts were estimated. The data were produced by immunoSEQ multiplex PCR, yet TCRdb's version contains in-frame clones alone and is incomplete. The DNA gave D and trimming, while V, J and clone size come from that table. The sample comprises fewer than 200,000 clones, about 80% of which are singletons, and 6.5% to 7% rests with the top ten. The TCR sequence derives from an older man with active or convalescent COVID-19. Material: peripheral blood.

CDR3 coding DNA: TGTGCCAGCAGCTTAGCCAGGACACCGAACACCGGGGAGCTGTTTTTT. Translating gives CASSLARTPNTGELFF. The chain employs TRBV7-2 and TRBJ2-2; D is possibly TRBD1 (5 bases). The CDR3 has 16 amino acids. Trimming removed 0 bases from V and 0 bases from J, with 8 bases in between. Germline CDR1 is SGHTA and CDR2 is FQGNSA. Filled out from reference TRBV7-2 and TRBJ2-2, the complete variable domain reads GAGVSQSPSNKVTEKGKDVELRCDPISGHTALYWYRQSLGQGLEFLIYFQGNSAPDKSGLPSDRFSAERTGGSVSTLTIQRTQQEDSAVYLCASSLARTPNTGELFFGEGSRLTVL.